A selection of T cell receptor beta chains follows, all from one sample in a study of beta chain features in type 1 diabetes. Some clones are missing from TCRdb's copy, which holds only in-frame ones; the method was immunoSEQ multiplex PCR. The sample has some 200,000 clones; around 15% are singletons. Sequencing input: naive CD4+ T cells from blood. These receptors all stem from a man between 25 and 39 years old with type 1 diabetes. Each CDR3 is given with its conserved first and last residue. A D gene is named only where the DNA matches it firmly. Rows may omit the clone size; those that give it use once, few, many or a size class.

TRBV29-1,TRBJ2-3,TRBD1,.,TGCAGCTCGGGACAGAAACTCACAGATACGCAGTATTTT,CSSGQKLTDTQYF
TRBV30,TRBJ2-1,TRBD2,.,TGTGCCTGGAGGGTTGCGGGACTAGCGGGACCAAGCTCCTACAATGAGCAGTTCTTC,CAWRVAGLAGPSSYNEQFF
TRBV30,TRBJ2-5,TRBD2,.,TGTGCCTGGAGCCCGACTAGCCGGGAGACCCAGTACTTC,CAWSPTSRETQYF
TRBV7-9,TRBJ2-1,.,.,TGTGCCAGCAGCTCGAACTCAGGGGGGAACATCGATGAGCAGTTCTTC,CASSSNSGGNIDEQFF
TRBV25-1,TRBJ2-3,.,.,TGTGCCAGCAGTGAATTACCGGGGGCGAGCACAGATACGCAGTATTTT,CASSELPGASTDTQYF
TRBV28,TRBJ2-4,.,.,TGTGCCAGCAGTTTAAGTACGACGGATGTACTAGCCAAAAACATTCAGTACTTC,CASSLSTTDVLAKNIQYF
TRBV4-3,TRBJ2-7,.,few,TGCGCCAGCAGCCAAGATTTCGGGGCCTACGAGCAGTACTTC,CASSQDFGAYEQYF
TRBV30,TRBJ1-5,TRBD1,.,TGTGCCTGGAGCATAAGGACAGGGGCGAATCAGCCCCAGCATTTT,CAWSIRTGANQPQHF
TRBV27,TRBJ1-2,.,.,TGTGCCAGCGCAGGGCCTCTTTATGGCTACACCTTC,CASAGPLYGYTF
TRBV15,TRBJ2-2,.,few,TGTGCCACCAGCAGCGACAGGAGAAACACCGGGGAGCTGTTTTTT,CATSSDRRNTGELFF
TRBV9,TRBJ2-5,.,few,TGTGCCAGCAGCGTAGACCCGGGAGCCGATCGGGAGACCCAGTACTTC,CASSVDPGADRETQYF
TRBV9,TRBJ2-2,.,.,TGTGCCAGCAGCGTAGGAGGGAACACCGGGGAGCTGTTTTTT,CASSVGGNTGELFF
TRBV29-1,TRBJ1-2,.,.,TGCAGCGTTGCCCTGGACAGCAACTATGGCTACACCTTC,CSVALDSNYGYTF
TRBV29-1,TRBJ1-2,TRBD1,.,TGCAGCGTCCCGGGACAGGCTCATGGCTACACCTTC,CSVPGQAHGYTF
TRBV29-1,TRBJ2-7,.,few,TGCAGCGTTCAGCCGGCCACCTACGAGCAGTACTTC,CSVQPATYEQYF
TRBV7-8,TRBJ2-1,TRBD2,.,TGTGCCAGCAGCTTACCGACTAGCTTTCTTGAGCAGTTCTTC,CASSLPTSFLEQFF
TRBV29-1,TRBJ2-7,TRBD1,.,TGCAGCGTTGCCGTACAGGGGGCCTACGAGCAGTACTTC,CSVAVQGAYEQYF
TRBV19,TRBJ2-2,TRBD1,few,TGTGCCAGTACCTCGGGACAGTACACCGGGGAGCTGTTTTTT,CASTSGQYTGELFF
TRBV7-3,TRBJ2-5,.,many,TGTGCCAGCAGCCGGGGGTACCAAGAGACCCAGTACTTC,CASSRGYQETQYF
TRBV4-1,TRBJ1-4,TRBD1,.,TGCGCCAGCGAAGATTCCGGGACAGGGTTTGAAAAACTGTTTTTT,CASEDSGTGFEKLFF
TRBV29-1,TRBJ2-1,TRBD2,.,TGCAGCGTTAAAGTGCCTAGCGGGGTCTACAATGAGCAGTTCTTC,CSVKVPSGVYNEQFF
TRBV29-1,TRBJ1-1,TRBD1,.,TGCAGCGGGACAGGCCCGGGGACTGAAGCTTTCTTT,CSGTGPGTEAFF
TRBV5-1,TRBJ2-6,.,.,TGCGCCAGCAGCTTGGGTGATTCTGGGGCCAACGTCCTGACTTTC,CASSLGDSGANVLTF
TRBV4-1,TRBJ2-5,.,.,TGCGCCAGCAGCCAAGTCCGACGGGGGAGAGAGACCCAGTACTTC,CASSQVRRGRETQYF
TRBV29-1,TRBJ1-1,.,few,TGCAGCGTTGTCGACGGGGGGAACACTGAAGCTTTCTTT,CSVVDGGNTEAFF
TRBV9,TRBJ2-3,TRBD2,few,TGTGCCAGCAGCTATGGGACTAGCGGGAGGATAGCAGATACGCAGTATTTT,CASSYGTSGRIADTQYF